Listed here are 20 T cell receptor beta chains from one sample, sequenced in a study of T-cell reconstitution after alpha-beta-depleted transplantation in children. This sample's TCRbeta library carried unique molecular identifier barcodes. TCRdb called the PCR reads again in MiXCR, with one record for every CDR3 protein. The table records fewer than 350,000 distinct CDR3 sequences, roughly a tenth of them present only once. This specimen consisted of PBMCs, obtained before TCRalphabeta/CD19-depleted stem cell transplant. The receptors were gathered from a boy younger than two with acute myeloid leukemia, due to receive a stem cell transplant.

The chain carries TRBV5-1 and TRBJ2-7; no clear D gene. The CDR3 spans 13 residues. The V end lost 4 bases, the J end lost 3 bases, and 11 bases lay between the germline ends. The germline gives CDR1 SGHRS, CDR2 YFSETQ. The CDR3 nucleotides read TGCGCCAGCAGCAGGCCCCTGCACTACGAGCAGTACTTC. Its protein product is CASSRPLHYEQYF.

This clonotype was found many times. J is TRBJ1-4 and V is TRBV28, with 7 bases that match TRBD1. Germline-derived CDR1 and CDR2 are MDHEN and SYDVKM. CDR3 length equals 14 residues. The trim removed 6 bases at V and 6 bases at J, leaving 7 bases unmatched. The CDR3 DNA sequence: TGTGCCAGCAGGGCTAGGGGGACAGATGAAAAACTGTTTTTT. This gives the protein CASRARGTDEKLFF.

Ten or more counts support this clonotype. V and J are TRBV28 and TRBJ1-2, with a possible D match to TRBD1 (5 bases). The CDR3 loop spans 15 amino acids. Germline CDR1 MDHEN, CDR2 SYDVKM. The V gene lost 6 bases and the J gene lost 4 bases, with 18 bases spanning the gap. The CDR3 sequence is CASSPPGDLVYGYTF. CDR3 nucleotide sequence: TGTGCCAGCAGCCCCCCCGGGGACCTGGTCTATGGCTACACCTTC.

About this clonotype itself: Just one base apart from a much larger clone, this may be a read error. The chain employs TRBV6-2 or TRBV6-3 and TRBJ2-6; a weak D match, TRBD1 (6 bases). CDR1 is MNHEY, CDR2 SVGEGT, per germline. This CDR3 has 15 amino acids. The CDR3 loop reads CASSYHRAGTNVLTF. As DNA, the CDR3 is TGTGCCAGCAGTTACCACAGGGCTGGGACCAACGTCCTGACTTTC.

Notes on this clonotype: A read error may explain this, as a much larger clone is one base away. The chain recombines TRBV10-3 with TRBJ2-1; 11 bases line up with TRBD2. The CDR3 has 18 amino acids. CDR1 is ENHRY, CDR2 SYGVKD, per germline. The CDR3 sequence: CAISESNRLAGFYNEQIF. The DNA of the CDR3 is TGTGCCATCAGTGAGTCCAATAGACTAGCGGGATTCTACAATGAGCAGATCTTC.

This clonotype has a count of ten or more. The chain carries TRBV14 and TRBJ2-5; TRBD1 matches at 7 bases. J was trimmed by 1 base and V by 1 base; bases with no gene match: 6. CDR1 is SGHDN and CDR2 is FVKESK in the germline V gene. CDR3 length: 16 amino acids. The CDR3, as DNA: TGTGCCAGCAGCCAAGCCTACAGGGGTCTCCAAGAGACCCAGTACTTC. The encoded protein is CASSQAYRGLQETQYF.

This sequence joins TRBV20-1 and TRBJ2-5; D possibly matches TRBD1 or TRBD2 (6 bases each). Germline V gives CDR1 DFQATT, CDR2 SNEGSKA (reference sequence). The length of the CDR3 is 13 residues. V was trimmed by 5 bases and J by 5 bases, leaving 15 bases between them. CDR3 region: CSAPGGLEETQYF. Written as DNA, the CDR3 is TGCAGTGCTCCCGGGGGCTTAGAGGAGACCCAGTACTTC.

The chain joins TRBV27 to TRBJ2-7, with TRBD1 matching 8 bases. There are 14 residues in the CDR3. Germline trimming cut 3 bases from V and 4 bases from J; bases unmatched to any gene: 5. Germline CDR1 MNHEY, CDR2 SMNVEV (reference sequence). Here the CDR3 DNA reads TGTGCCAGCAGTTTTACAGGGGGACGGTACGAGCAGTACTTC. Its protein product is CASSFTGGRYEQYF.

The chain carries TRBV28 and TRBJ2-7, with TRBD1 matching over 7 bases. Germline CDR1 MDHEN, CDR2 SYDVKM. The J segment lost 4 bases and the V segment lost 8 bases, leaving 11 bases of the junction unmatched. CDR3 length: 14 amino acids. The CDR3 nucleotides are TGTGCCAGCGCACCGGGACAGACCGATTACGAGCAGTACTTC. Its protein is CASAPGQTDYEQYF.

V is TRBV7-2 and J is TRBJ1-1, with D uncertain. V was clipped by 1 base and J by 6 bases, with 9 bases between them. The germline gives CDR1 SGHTA, CDR2 FQGNSA. The CDR3 contains 13 residues. CDR3 protein: CASSLGNTPEAFF. The CDR3 DNA reads as TGTGCCAGCAGCTTAGGTAACACCCCTGAAGCTTTCTTT.

This clonotype occurred many times. The J gene is TRBJ2-7, the V gene TRBV12-3 or TRBV12-4; D not certain. Trimming pared 5 bases from V and 2 bases from J, leaving 7 bases between. The CDR3 loop spans 12 amino acids. The CDR3 region is CASSILAYEQYF. Written as DNA, the CDR3 is TGTGCCAGCAGTATCTTAGCCTACGAGCAGTACTTC.

This clonotype was recorded many times. V usage is TRBV9 and J usage is TRBJ2-1; TRBD2 matches 9 bases. This CDR3 contains 15 residues. V trimming: 0 bases; J trimming: 8 bases; junction bases outside the gene matches: 6. Germline loops: CDR1 SGDLS, CDR2 YYNGEE. The CDR3 sequence is CASSVEGRGGYEQFF. CDR3 in DNA: TGTGCCAGCAGCGTAGAGGGGCGGGGGGGATATGAGCAGTTCTTC.

J is TRBJ2-7 and V is TRBV4-3; 15 bases line up with TRBD2. V was clipped by 0 bases and J by 3 bases; unmatched bases: 12. Germline V lookup: CDR1 LGHNA, CDR2 YSLEER. The CDR3 spans 20 residues. CDR3 DNA: TGCGCCAGCAGCCAAGAGGGGGCCGGACTAGCGGGAGGGCACGTCTACGAGCAGTACTTC. This codes for CASSQEGAGLAGGHVYEQYF.

This clonotype occurred a few times. This chain joins TRBV4-2 and TRBJ2-3; D might be TRBD1 or TRBD2, each matching 5 bases. Germline V gene lookup returns CDR1 LGHNA and CDR2 YNFKEQ. The CDR3 extends over 13 amino acids. Trimming removed 3 bases at V and 2 bases at J, with 6 bases between. This CDR3 is CASSQGTTDTQYF. CDR3 coding DNA: TGTGCCAGCAGCCAGGGGACCACAGATACGCAGTATTTT.

In this sample, this clonotype turned up a few times. The J gene is TRBJ2-1, the V gene TRBV12-3 or TRBV12-4; D ambiguous. This CDR3 comprises 12 residues. The V and J ends lost 3 bases and 7 bases respectively, with 7 bases between them. CDR3 sequence: CASSFPTNEQFF. The CDR3 DNA reads as TGTGCCAGCAGTTTCCCCACAAATGAGCAGTTCTTC.

This clonotype was picked up many times. The chain joins TRBV5-1 to TRBJ2-7, with 12 bases matching TRBD1. The CDR3 covers 16 residues. The V and J ends lost 2 bases and 5 bases, in that order; junction bases with no gene match: 8. CDR1 and CDR2 (germline): SGHRS, YFSETQ. CDR3 coding DNA: TGCGCCAGCAGCTTCTCCGGGACAGGGGGCGCCCACGAGCAGTACTTC. This sequence encodes CASSFSGTGGAHEQYF.

This clonotype appeared a few times. This chain joins TRBV21-1 and TRBJ2-7. TRBV21-1 constitutes a pseudogene. This CDR3 contains 15 residues. CDR3 sequence reads: CASKERVSWSYEQYF. Written as DNA, the CDR3 is TGTGCCAGCAAAGAAAGGGTGTCGTGGTCCTACGAGCAGTACTTC.

The chain links TRBV11-2 to TRBJ2-4; the match to TRBD2 covers 7 bases. Germline V gene lookup returns CDR1 SGHAT and CDR2 FQNNGV. The junction had 11 bases not matched to a gene; V was cut back by 0 bases and J by 0 bases. The CDR3 extends over 19 amino acids. The CDR3 loop reads CASSLEVLSSGLAKNIQYF. Written as DNA, the CDR3 is TGTGCCAGCAGCTTAGAGGTCCTTTCTAGCGGACTAGCCAAAAACATTCAGTACTTC. The full variable domain, with the rest looked up from reference TRBV11-2 and TRBJ2-4, is EAGVAQSPRYKIIEKRQSVAFWCNPISGHATLYWYQQILGQGPKLLIQFQNNGVVDDSQLPKDRFSAERLKGVDSTLKIQPAKLEDSAVYLCASSLEVLSSGLAKNIQYFGAGTRLSVL.

A word on this clonotype: No conserved phenylalanine or tryptophan ends this CDR3, so it is likely a read error. The gene calls are TRBV23-1 and TRBJ2-7; a weak D match, TRBD1 (6 bases). TRBV23-1 is an open reading frame, and its role is uncertain. Trimming cost V 3 bases and J 0 bases, with 6 bases left between them. The CDR3 is 13 amino acids. For the CDR3, the DNA is TGCGCCAGCAGTCAGGACAGCTCCTACGAGCAGTACTGC. This encodes CASSQDSSYEQYC.

Ten or more counts support this clonotype. The genes are TRBV6-5 and TRBJ2-1; 11 positions agree with TRBD2. V trimming: 2 bases; J trimming: 6 bases; junction bases outside the gene matches: 6. The CDR3 runs 16 residues. Germline CDR1 and CDR2: MNHEY and SVGAGI. The CDR3, as DNA: TGTGCCAGCAGTTACCTAGCGGGGGGTCTACGCAATGAGCAGTTCTTC. Residues: CASSYLAGGLRNEQFF.